The entry below gives a single T cell receptor beta chain sequence along with its context. V was pared by 4 bases and J by 0 bases, with 10 bases between. The CDR3 spans 14 residues. Looked up from germline, CDR1 is SGHRS and CDR2 is YFSETQ. This entry is derived from a study of T cell changes during pregnancy in multiple sclerosis. Assay used: immunoSEQ multiplex PCR; TCRdb lists only in-frame clones, some missing. Of approximately 30,000 clones listed, 90% were seen once; the top ten hold about 10%. Specimen: CD8+ T cells from peripheral blood mononuclear cells, collected before pregnancy. V and J are TRBV5-1 and TRBJ2-5; possibly TRBD2 for D (6 bases). This receptor was obtained from a female donor with multiple sclerosis, enrolled in a pregnancy study. CDR3 sequence (DNA): TGCGCCAGCAGCGAACTAGCTTACCAAGAGACCCAGTACTTC. Translation: CASSELAYQETQYF.